A selection of T cell receptor beta chains follows, all from one sample in a study of blood T cell repertoires in COVID-19. TCRdb's copy holds only in-frame clones and misses some; the assay was immunoSEQ multiplex PCR. The data hold around 230,000 clones, with around 84% observed a single time. The specimen sequenced was peripheral blood. Every receptor here comes from a man aged 50 to 60 with COVID-19, enrolled during active disease. CDR3s include the opening cysteine and the closing phenylalanine or tryptophan. The D gene is left open where the match is weak. Rows give clone size only sometimes, using once, few, many, or a class for an expanded clone.

J gene,V gene,clone size,D gene,CDR3 DNA,CDR3 protein
TRBJ2-7,TRBV11-2,.,.,TGTGCCAGCAGCTTAGACAGGGAACCCTACGAGCAGTACTTC,CASSLDREPYEQYF
TRBJ2-1,TRBV19,.,TRBD1,TGTGCCAGTAGTCCCCGGACAGGGGGCTCCTACAATGAGCAGTTCTTC,CASSPRTGGSYNEQFF
TRBJ1-1,TRBV14,few,.,TGTGCCAGCAGCCGAGGCGTCGAAGCTTTCTTT,CASSRGVEAFF
TRBJ2-5,TRBV7-3,.,TRBD2,TGTGCCAGCAGCTTAAGGCTAGCGGGAGAAGAGACCCAGTACTTC,CASSLRLAGEETQYF
TRBJ2-2,TRBV5-4,once,TRBD2,TGTGCCAGCAGCTTGGCTAGCGGCTTGAACACCGGGGAGCTGTTTTTT,CASSLASGLNTGELFF
TRBJ2-3,TRBV4-2,.,TRBD1,TGTGCCAGCAGCCAAGGCAGCCGGGGACAGGGGGGCATGGCGCAGTATTTT,CASSQGSRGQGGMAQYF
TRBJ2-2,TRBV25-1,.,.,TGTGCCAGCAGTGAATATCCGAGGAAGAACACCGGGGAGCTGTTTTTT,CASSEYPRKNTGELFF
TRBJ1-5,TRBV10-3,.,TRBD1,TGTGCCATCAGTGAGGAGGGGGGGACAGGACTTAGCAATCAGCCCCAGCATTTT,CAISEEGGTGLSNQPQHF
TRBJ2-7,TRBV28,.,TRBD1,TGTGCCAGCAGTCTCCTGACAGGGTATAAGTACTTC,CASSLLTGYKYF
TRBJ2-7,TRBV5-5,.,TRBD2,TGTGCCAGCAGCCGGCTGGGACTAATCGAGCAGTACTTC,CASSRLGLIEQYF
TRBJ2-3,TRBV5-8,.,.,TGTGCCAGCAGTACGGGTCGTCTTATAGCATCGGATACGCAGTATTTT,CASSTGRLIASDTQYF
TRBJ1-1,TRBV6-6,.,TRBD1,TGTGCCAGCAGTTGGGACAGGGGGAGGAACACTGAAGCTTTCTTT,CASSWDRGRNTEAFF
TRBJ1-3,TRBV30,.,.,TGTGCCTGGAGTCTAAAACAGGTTTCCTCTGGAAACACCATATATTTT,CAWSLKQVSSGNTIYF
TRBJ1-4,TRBV5-5,.,.,TGTGCCAGCAGCCCCAAGTGGTTGGTCGGGGGTGGTGCAACTAATGAAAAACTGTTTTTT,CASSPKWLVGGGATNEKLFF
TRBJ1-4,TRBV4-1,once,.,TGCGCCAGCAGCCAAGGAAAACAGGGCGTCACTAATGAAAAACTGTTTTTT,CASSQGKQGVTNEKLFF
TRBJ2-7,TRBV2,.,.,TGTGCCAGCAGTGAAGGAGCCCCTGTCTACGAGCAGTACTTC,CASSEGAPVYEQYF
TRBJ2-3,TRBV6-5,.,.,TGTGCCAGCAGTTCCTCCCACTCCACAGATACGCAGTATTTT,CASSSSHSTDTQYF
TRBJ2-3,TRBV9,.,TRBD2,TGTGCCAGCAGCGGATCTAGCGGGAGTGGCACAGATACGCAGTATTTT,CASSGSSGSGTDTQYF
TRBJ2-5,TRBV4-1,.,.,TGCGCCAGCAGCCAAGGGCTTGGACAAGAAGAGACCCAGTACTTC,CASSQGLGQEETQYF
TRBJ2-7,TRBV30,.,TRBD2,TGTGCCTGGAGTGTAATGGCGGGAGGGTCCTACGAGCAGTACTTC,CAWSVMAGGSYEQYF
TRBJ1-5,TRBV7-2,.,.,TGTGCCAGCAGCTTAGGTATGAGAGGGAGCAATCAGCCCCAGCATTTT,CASSLGMRGSNQPQHF
TRBJ1-5,TRBV7-5,.,.,TGTGTCAGAAGCTTTCCCCTACTCGTGAGGGCCAATCAGCCCCAGCATTTT,CVRSFPLLVRANQPQHF
TRBJ2-5,TRBV10-1,.,.,TGCGCCAGCAGTGTTAGGCGGGAAGAGACCCAGTACTTC,CASSVRREETQYF
TRBJ1-5,TRBV28,.,TRBD1,TGTGCCAGCAGTGAGGGACAGGGATGGCGGCAGCCCCAGCATTTT,CASSEGQGWRQPQHF
TRBJ1-2,TRBV13,.,.,TGTGCCAGCAGCCCTGGACAGCTCACCTTC,CASSPGQLTF
TRBJ1-5,TRBV28,.,TRBD1,TGTGCCAGCGCTCGTAGATCGGGGACAGGGGGTTTTCTTAGCAATCAGCCCCAGCATTTT,CASARRSGTGGFLSNQPQHF
TRBJ2-3,TRBV2,.,.,TGTGCCAGCATGTCAGGGTTCACAGATACGCAGTATTTT,CASMSGFTDTQYF
TRBJ2-2,TRBV7-6,few,.,TGTGCCAGCAGCGCCATGACCCGAGGGTCCGGGGAGCTGTTTTTT,CASSAMTRGSGELFF
TRBJ1-2,TRBV4-2,.,TRBD1,TGTGCCAGCAGCCGAGAAGGGACAGGGGGGCACTATGGCTACACCTTC,CASSREGTGGHYGYTF
TRBJ1-4,TRBV7-8,.,.,TGTGCCAGCAGCTTAGGGGCAGGGAGGGAAAAACTGTTTTTT,CASSLGAGREKLFF